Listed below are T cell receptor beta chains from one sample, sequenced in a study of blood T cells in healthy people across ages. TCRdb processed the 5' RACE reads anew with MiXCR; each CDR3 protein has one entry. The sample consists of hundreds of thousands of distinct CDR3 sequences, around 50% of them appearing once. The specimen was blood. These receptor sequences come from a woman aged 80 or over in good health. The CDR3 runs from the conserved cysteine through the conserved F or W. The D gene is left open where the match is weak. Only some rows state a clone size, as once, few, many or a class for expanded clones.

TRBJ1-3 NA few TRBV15 TGTGCCACCAGCAGAGCGGGGCCCAGCTCTGGAAACACCATATATTTT CATSRAGPSSGNTIYF
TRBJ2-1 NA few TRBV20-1 TGCAGTGCTAGTAAGGACTACCCGGACAATGAGCAGTTCTTC CSASKDYPDNEQFF
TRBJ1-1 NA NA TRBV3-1 TGTGCCAGCAGCGCCGGCGACTACACTGAAGCTTTCTTT CASSAGDYTEAFF
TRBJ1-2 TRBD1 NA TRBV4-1 TGCGCCAGCAGCCACGCTCACAAACAGGGGGGAAAGGATGGCCACACCTTC CASSHAHKQGGKDGHTF
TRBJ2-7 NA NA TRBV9 TGTGCCAGCAGCGTAGGGGTGGGGGATTACGAGCAGTACTTC CASSVGVGDYEQYF
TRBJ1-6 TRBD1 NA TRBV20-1 TGCAGTGCTAGAGAGCCCCGGACAGGGAGAAATTCACCCCTCCACTTT CSAREPRTGRNSPLHF
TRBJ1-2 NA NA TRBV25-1 TGTGCCAGCAGTGTGGGGGGAGGGGGCTACACCTTC CASSVGGGGYTF
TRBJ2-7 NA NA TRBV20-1 TGCAGTGCTCCACGGAGGGAATCCCTCTACGAGCAGTACTTC CSAPRRESLYEQYF
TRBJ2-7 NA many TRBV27 TGTGCCAGCAGTCGAGAGGGACTTTTCGTCGGGGACGAGCAGTACTTC CASSREGLFVGDEQYF
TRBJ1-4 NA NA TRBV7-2 TGTGCCAGCAACTTAAACCGGGACCAAAAACTGTTTTTT CASNLNRDQKLFF
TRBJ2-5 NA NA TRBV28 TGTGCAGCCGCAGGAGGGCCAGTGGAGACCCAGTACTTC CAAAGGPVETQYF
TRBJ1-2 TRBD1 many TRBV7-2 TGTGCCAGCAGCTTCCCAGGGGGTGGCTACACCTTC CASSFPGGGYTF
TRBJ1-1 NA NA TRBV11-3 TGTGCCAGCAGCTTTTATGTCCGGAACACTGAAGCTTTCTTT CASSFYVRNTEAFF
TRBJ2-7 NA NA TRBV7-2 TGTGCCAGCAGCCCAGCGGTAGGAAGCTCCTACGAGCAGTACTTC CASSPAVGSSYEQYF
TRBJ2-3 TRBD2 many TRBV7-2 TGTGCCAGCAGCTTGACTAGCGGGGGGGCTTGGACAGATACGCAGTATTTT CASSLTSGGAWTDTQYF
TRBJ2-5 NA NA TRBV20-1 TGCAGTGCTAGAGATGCGGGAATCCAAGAGACCCAGTACTTC CSARDAGIQETQYF
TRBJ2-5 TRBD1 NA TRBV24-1 TGTGCCACCAGTGACTCGGACAGGGGGCGGGAGACCCAGTACTTC CATSDSDRGRETQYF
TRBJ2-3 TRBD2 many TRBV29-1 TGCAGCGTTGAATCACTAGCGGGAGATGCGGATACGCAGTATTTT CSVESLAGDADTQYF
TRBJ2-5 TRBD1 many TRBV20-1 TGCAGTGCTGGACAGGGGGCCCAAGAGACCCAGTACTTC CSAGQGAQETQYF
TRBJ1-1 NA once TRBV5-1 TGCGCCAGCACCACCGGAGGGCTAGGGGGAGGCAACACTGAAGCTTTCTTT CASTTGGLGGGNTEAFF
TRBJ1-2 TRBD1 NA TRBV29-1 TGCAGCGTTGAACAGGGGGCCAGCTATGGCTACACCTTC CSVEQGASYGYTF
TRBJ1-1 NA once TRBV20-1 TGCAGTCCTGCTAGGGAAGGGACCAAAGCTTTCTTT CSPAREGTKAFF
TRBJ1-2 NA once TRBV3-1 TGTGCCAGCAGCCAAAGCGGCTCAGGGGCATATGGCTACACCTTC CASSQSGSGAYGYTF
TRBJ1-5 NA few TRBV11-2 TGTGCCAGCAGCGTAGATCTAAATCAGCCCCAGCATTTT CASSVDLNQPQHF
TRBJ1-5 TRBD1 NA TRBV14 TGTGCCAGCAGCTGGCCCCCGGGGACACCTCCTCCAACAGGGGGAAATCAGCCCCAGCATTTT CASSWPPGTPPPTGGNQPQHF
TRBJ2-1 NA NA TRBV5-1 TGCGCCAGCAGCTTGGGGCGGGACAGCTCTAATGAGCAGTTCTTC CASSLGRDSSNEQFF
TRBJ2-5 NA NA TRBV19 TGTGCCAGTAGTATTCGGGGGCCATCACTCCTAGAGACCCAGTACTTC CASSIRGPSLLETQYF
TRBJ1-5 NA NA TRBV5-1 TGCGCCAGCAGCTTAGAACCAGGGGTCTCGAGCAATCAGCCCCAGCATTTT CASSLEPGVSSNQPQHF
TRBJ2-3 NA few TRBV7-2 TGTGCCAGCAGCTTTGTTTTTACAGCCCGGGGAGATACGCAGTATTTT CASSFVFTARGDTQYF
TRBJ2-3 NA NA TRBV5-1 TGCGCCAGCAGCCCCACCGGTGGACAGCTCAGCACAGATACGCAGTATTTT CASSPTGGQLSTDTQYF
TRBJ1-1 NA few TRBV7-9 TGTGCCAGCAGCCCGGCTGGGAGGAACACTGAAGCTTTCTTT CASSPAGRNTEAFF
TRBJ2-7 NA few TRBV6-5 TGTGCCAGCAGCCATTCCGTGGGCTACGAGCAGTACTTC CASSHSVGYEQYF